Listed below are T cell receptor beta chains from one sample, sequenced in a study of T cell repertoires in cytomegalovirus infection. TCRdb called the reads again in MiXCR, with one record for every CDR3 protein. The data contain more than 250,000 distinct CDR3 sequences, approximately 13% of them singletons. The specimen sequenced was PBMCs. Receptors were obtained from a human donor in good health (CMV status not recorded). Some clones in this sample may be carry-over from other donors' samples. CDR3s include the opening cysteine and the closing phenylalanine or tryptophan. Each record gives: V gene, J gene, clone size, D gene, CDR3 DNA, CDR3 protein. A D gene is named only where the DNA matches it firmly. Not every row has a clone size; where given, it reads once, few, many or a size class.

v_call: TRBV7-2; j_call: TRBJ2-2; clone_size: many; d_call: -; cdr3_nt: TGTGCCAGCAGCTTAATTGGAGGGGTTACGACCGGGGAGCTGTTTTTT; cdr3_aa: CASSLIGGVTTGELFF
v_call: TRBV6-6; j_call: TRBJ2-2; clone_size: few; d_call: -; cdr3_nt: TGTGCCAGCACGGACCCCCAGGACCGCTACACCGGGGAGCTGTTTTTT; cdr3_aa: CASTDPQDRYTGELFF
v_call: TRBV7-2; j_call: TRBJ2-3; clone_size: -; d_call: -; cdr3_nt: TGTGCCAGCAGCCCCGCGGCCCGGCAAGATACGCAGTATTTT; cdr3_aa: CASSPAARQDTQYF
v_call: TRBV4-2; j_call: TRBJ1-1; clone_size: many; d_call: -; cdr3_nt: TGTGCCAGCAGCCCTCTGGGGGCGAACACTGAAGCTTTCTTT; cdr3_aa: CASSPLGANTEAFF
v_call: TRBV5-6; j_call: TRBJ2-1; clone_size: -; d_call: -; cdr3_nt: TGTGCCAGCAGCTTCGGAAGGAATGAGCAGTTCTTC; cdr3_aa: CASSFGRNEQFF
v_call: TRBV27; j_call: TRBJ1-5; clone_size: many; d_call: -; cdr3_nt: TGTGCCAGCAGTTACGGGGGGAATAGCAATCAGCCCCAGCATTTT; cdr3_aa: CASSYGGNSNQPQHF
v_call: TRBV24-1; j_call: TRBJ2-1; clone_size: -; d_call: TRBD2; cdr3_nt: TGTGCCACCAGCCGGGGGGGGATCGACAGTGGCAATGAGCAGTTCTTC; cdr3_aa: CATSRGGIDSGNEQFF
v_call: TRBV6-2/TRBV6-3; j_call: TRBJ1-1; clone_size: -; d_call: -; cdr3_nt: TGTGCCAGCACCGAAGGGGGGGTGGGCCACGGTGAAGCTTTCTTT; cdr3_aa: CASTEGGVGHGEAFF
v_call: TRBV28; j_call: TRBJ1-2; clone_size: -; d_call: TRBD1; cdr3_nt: TGTGCCAGCAGTTCAACAGGGGGAGCTAACTATGGCTACACCTTC; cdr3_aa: CASSSTGGANYGYTF
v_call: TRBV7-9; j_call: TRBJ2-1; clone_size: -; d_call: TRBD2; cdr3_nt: TGTGCCAGCAGCTTAGGGACTAGGTGGCAGTTCTTC; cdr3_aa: CASSLGTRWQFF
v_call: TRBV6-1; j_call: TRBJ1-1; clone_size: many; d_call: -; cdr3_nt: TGTGCCAGCAGATCCAAGAACACTGAAGCTTTCTTT; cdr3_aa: CASRSKNTEAFF
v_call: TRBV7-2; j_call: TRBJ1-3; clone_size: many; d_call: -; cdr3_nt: TGTGCCAGCAGAAACCCCCCTCTTGACGGACACTCTGGAAACACCATATATTTT; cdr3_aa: CASRNPPLDGHSGNTIYF
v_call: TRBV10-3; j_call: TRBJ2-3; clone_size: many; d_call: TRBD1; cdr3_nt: TGTGCCTCCCAGGGGGGCACAGATACGCAGTATTTT; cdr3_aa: CASQGGTDTQYF
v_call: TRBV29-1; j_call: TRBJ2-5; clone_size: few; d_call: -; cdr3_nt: TGCAGCGGTCTAGCGTCTACAGGGACCCAGTACTTC; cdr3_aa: CSGLASTGTQYF
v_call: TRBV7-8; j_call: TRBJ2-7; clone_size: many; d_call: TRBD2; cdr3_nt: TGTGCCAGCAGCTCTAGCGGGACCGCCTCCTACGAGCAGTACTTC; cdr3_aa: CASSSSGTASYEQYF
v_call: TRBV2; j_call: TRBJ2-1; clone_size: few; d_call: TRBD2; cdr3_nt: TGTGCCAGCAGTGCCGCGGGAGGGCCTGGGGATGAGCAGTTCTTC; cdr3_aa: CASSAAGGPGDEQFF
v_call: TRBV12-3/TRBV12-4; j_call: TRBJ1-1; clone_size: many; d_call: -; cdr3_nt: TGTGCCAGCAGCTTAGGTCCCACTGAAGCTTTCTTT; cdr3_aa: CASSLGPTEAFF
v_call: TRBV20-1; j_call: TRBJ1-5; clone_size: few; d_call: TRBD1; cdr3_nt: TGCAGTGCTAGTGACCCGCGGGACAGCCATCAGCCCCAGCATTTT; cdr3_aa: CSASDPRDSHQPQHF
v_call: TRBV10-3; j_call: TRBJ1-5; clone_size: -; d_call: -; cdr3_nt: TGTGCCATCAGTGGAGTTAATCAGCCCCAGCATTTT; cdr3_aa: CAISGVNQPQHF
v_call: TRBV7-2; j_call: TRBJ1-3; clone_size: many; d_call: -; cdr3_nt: TGTGCCAGCAGCACGGCGACAGGAACTGGAAACACCATATATTTT; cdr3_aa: CASSTATGTGNTIYF
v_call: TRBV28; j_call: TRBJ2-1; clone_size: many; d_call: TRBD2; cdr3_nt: TGTGCCAGCAGTGGGGGGGGTCCTTTCCAATTCTTC; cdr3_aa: CASSGGGPFQFF
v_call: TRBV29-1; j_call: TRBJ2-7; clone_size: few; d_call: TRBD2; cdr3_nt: TGCAGCGTGGCGACTAGCGGGACTCACGAGCAGTACTTC; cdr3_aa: CSVATSGTHEQYF